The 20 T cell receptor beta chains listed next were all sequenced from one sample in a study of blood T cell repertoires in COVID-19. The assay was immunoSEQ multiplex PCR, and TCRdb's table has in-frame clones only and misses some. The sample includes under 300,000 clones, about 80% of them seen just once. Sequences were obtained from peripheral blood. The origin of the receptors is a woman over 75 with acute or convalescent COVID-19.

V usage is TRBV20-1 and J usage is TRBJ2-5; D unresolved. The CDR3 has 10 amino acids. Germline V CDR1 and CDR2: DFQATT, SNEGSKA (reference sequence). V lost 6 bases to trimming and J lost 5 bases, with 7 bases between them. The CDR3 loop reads CSAQPETQYF. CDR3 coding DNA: TGCAGTGCACAGCCGGAGACCCAGTACTTC.

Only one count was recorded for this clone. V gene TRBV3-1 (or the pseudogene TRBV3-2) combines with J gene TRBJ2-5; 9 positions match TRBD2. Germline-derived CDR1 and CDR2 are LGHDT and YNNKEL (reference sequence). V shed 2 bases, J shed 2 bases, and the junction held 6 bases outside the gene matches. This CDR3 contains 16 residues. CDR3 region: CASSQWAGGFQETQYF. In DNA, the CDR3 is TGTGCCAGCAGCCAATGGGCGGGGGGGTTTCAAGAGACCCAGTACTTC.

CDR3 nucleotides: TGTGCCAGTAGTGCGCGGTTCCAAGAGACCCAGTACTTC. Its translation: CASSARFQETQYF. This sequence joins TRBV19 and TRBJ2-5; D is uncertain. Germline values: CDR1 LNHDA, CDR2 SQIVND (reference sequence). V lost 5 bases to trimming and J lost 1 base, with 8 bases between them. CDR3 size: 13 residues.

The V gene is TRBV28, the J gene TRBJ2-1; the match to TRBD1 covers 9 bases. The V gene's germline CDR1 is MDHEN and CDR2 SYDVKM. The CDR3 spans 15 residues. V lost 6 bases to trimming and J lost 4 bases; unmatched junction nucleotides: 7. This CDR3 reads CASRKPGQGYNEQFF. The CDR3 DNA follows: TGTGCCAGCAGGAAACCGGGACAGGGTTACAATGAGCAGTTCTTC.

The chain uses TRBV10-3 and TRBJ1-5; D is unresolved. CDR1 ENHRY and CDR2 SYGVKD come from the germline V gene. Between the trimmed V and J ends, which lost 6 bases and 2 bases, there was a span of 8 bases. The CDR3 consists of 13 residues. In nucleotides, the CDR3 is TGTGCCATCAGACACGAAGGCAATCAGCCCCAGCATTTT. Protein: CAIRHEGNQPQHF.

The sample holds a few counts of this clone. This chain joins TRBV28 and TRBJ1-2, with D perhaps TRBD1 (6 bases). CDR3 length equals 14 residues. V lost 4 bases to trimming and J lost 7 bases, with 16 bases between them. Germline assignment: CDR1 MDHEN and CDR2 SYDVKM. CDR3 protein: CASSSSTGIRGYTF. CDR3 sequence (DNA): TGTGCCAGCAGTTCGTCGACAGGTATCCGTGGCTACACCTTC.

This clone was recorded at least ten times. The CDR3 reads CASSVPGQGGSNNEQFF. Here the CDR3 DNA reads TGTGCCAGCAGCGTCCCGGGACAGGGGGGATCTAACAATGAGCAGTTCTTC. The chain carries TRBV7-9 and TRBJ2-1, with 11 bases aligning to TRBD1. CDR1 SEHNR and CDR2 FQNEAQ come from the germline V gene (reference sequence). The junction had 11 bases not matched to a gene; V was cut back by 5 bases and J by 5 bases. The CDR3 contains 17 residues.

CDR3 residues: CARSWDIGYTF. The CDR3 bases are TGTGCCAGAAGCTGGGACATTGGCTACACCTTC. The V gene is TRBV5-3, the J gene TRBJ1-2; maybe TRBD1 (6 bases). TRBV5-3 qualifies as an ORF whose function is uncertain. The CDR3 runs 11 residues. V lost 3 bases and J lost 7, with 7 bases in between.

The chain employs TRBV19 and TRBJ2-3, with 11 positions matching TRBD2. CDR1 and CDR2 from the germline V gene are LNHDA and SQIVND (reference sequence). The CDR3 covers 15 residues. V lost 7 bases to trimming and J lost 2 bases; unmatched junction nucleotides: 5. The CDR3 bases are TGTGCCAGTACGCCTAGCGGGGGGAACACAGATACGCAGTATTTT. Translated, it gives CASTPSGGNTDTQYF.

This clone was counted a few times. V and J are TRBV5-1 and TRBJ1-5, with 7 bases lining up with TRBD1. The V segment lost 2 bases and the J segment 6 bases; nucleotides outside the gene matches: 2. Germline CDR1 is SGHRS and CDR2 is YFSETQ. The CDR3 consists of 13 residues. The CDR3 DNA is TGCGCCAGCAGCTTTTCAGGGGGTCAGCCCCAGCATTTT. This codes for CASSFSGGQPQHF.

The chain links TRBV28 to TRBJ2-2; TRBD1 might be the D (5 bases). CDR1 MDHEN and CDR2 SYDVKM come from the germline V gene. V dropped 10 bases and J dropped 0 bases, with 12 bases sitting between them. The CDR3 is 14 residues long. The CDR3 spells CAITGPANTGELFF. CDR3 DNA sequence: TGTGCCATCACAGGCCCCGCGAACACCGGGGAGCTGTTTTTT.

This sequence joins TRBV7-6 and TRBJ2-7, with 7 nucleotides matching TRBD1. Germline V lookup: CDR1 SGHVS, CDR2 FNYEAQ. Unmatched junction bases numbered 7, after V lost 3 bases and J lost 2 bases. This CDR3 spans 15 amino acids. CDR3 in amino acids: CASSLSTGDTYEQYF. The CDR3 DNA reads TGTGCCAGCAGCTTGAGTACAGGGGACACCTACGAGCAGTACTTC. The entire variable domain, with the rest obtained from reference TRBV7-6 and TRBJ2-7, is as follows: GAGVSQSPRYKVTKRGQDVALRCDPISGHVSLYWYRQALGQGPEFLTYFNYEAQQDKSGLPNDRFSAERPEGSISTLTIQRTEQRDSAMYRCASSLSTGDTYEQYFGPGTRLTVT.

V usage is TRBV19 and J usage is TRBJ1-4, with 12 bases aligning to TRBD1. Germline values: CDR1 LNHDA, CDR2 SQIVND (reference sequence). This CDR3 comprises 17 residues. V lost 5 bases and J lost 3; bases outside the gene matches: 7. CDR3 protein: CASSSGTGGLANEKLFF. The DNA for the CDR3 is TGTGCCAGTAGTTCGGGGACAGGGGGCTTGGCTAATGAAAAACTGTTTTTT.

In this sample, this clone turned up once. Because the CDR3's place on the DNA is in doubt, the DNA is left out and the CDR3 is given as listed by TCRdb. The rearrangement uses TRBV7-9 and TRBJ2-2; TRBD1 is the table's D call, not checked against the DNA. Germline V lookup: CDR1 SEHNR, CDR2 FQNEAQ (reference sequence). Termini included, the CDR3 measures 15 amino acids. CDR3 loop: CASSSSTGRGGQLFF.

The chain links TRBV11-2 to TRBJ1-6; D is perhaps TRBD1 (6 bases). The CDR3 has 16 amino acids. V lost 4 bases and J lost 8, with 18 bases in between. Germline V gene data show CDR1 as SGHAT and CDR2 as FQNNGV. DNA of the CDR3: TGTGCCAGCAGCTCAGGGGCAGGGGTGAGGGATTCACCCCTCCACTTT. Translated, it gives CASSSGAGVRDSPLHF.

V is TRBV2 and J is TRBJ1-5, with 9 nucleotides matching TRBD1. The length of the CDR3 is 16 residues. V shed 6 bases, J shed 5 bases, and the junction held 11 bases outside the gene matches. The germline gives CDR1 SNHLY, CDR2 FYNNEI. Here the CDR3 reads CASRPLTGGDHQPQHF. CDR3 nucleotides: TGTGCCAGCAGACCTCTCACAGGGGGCGATCATCAGCCCCAGCATTTT.

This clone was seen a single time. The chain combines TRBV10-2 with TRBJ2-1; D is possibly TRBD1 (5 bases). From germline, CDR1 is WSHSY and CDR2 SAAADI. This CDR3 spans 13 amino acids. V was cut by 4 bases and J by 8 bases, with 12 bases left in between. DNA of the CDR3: TGCGCCAGCAGTGGCAGGGCTCGGGATGAGCAGTTCTTC. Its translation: CASSGRARDEQFF.

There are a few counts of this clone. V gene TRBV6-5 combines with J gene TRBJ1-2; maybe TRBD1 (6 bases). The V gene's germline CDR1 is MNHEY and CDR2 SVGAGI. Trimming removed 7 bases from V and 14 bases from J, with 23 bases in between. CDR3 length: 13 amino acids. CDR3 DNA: TGTGCCAGCACTTCCGGCCAGGACAGATTGGTTACCTTC. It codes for CASTSGQDRLVTF.

The CDR3 bases are TGTGCCACCAGCACCCCGGGGTCGCCTTTTGAAAAACTGTTTTTT. Encoded protein: CATSTPGSPFEKLFF. The rearrangement uses TRBV15 and TRBJ1-4; D ambiguous. The germline V gene encodes CDR1 LNHNV and CDR2 YYDKDF (reference sequence). Trimming took off 4 bases at V and 7 bases at J, with 16 bases between the two ends. The CDR3 covers 15 residues.

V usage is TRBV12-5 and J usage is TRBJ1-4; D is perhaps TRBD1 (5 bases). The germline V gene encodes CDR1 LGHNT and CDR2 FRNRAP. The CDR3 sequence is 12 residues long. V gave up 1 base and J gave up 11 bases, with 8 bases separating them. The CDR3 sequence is CASGLDPGKLFF. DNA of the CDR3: TGTGCTAGTGGTTTGGACCCAGGGAAACTGTTTTTT. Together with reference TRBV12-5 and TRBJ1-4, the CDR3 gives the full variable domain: DARVTQTPRHKVTEMGQEVTMRCQPILGHNTVFWYRQTMMQGLELLAYFRNRAPLDDSGMPKDRFSAEMPDATLATLKIQPSEPRDSAVYFCASGLDPGKLFFGSGTQLSVL.